These 22 T cell receptor beta chains were all obtained from the same sample, sequenced in a study of CD8 T cells in ankylosing spondylitis. Antigen specificity for these receptors is unknown. MiXCR was run by TCRdb on the 5' RACE reads, yielding one entry per CDR3 protein. The sample holds some 700,000 distinct CDR3 sequences, roughly 19% seen once. Regarding the study as a whole: A TCR beta motif made of eight highly homologous variants seemed typical of ankylosing spondylitis blood.

Sequenced: blood, either unsorted or a sorted T cell fraction (not recorded which). All receptors come from a male donor with ankylosing spondylitis.

This clonotype was detected many times. CDR3 DNA: TGTGCCAGCAGCTTAAGACAACAGCCGAATTCACCCCTCCACTTT. Its protein is CASSLRQQPNSPLHF. V is TRBV7-3 and J is TRBJ1-6, with unresolved D. Germline V gives CDR1 SGHTA, CDR2 FQGTGA. This CDR3 comprises 15 residues. The V and J ends lost 1 base and 7 bases respectively, with 11 bases between them. Using reference TRBV7-3 and TRBJ1-6 for the parts outside the CDR3, the full variable domain is GAGVSQTPSNKVTEKGKYVELRCDPISGHTALYWYRQSLGQGPEFLIYFQGTGAADDSGLPNDRFFAVRPEGSVSTLKIQRTERGDSAVYLCASSLRQQPNSPLHFGNGTRLTVT.

This clonotype came up a few times. J is TRBJ2-2 and V is TRBV5-1; 8 bases agree with TRBD2. The CDR3 spans 16 residues. Germline CDR1 reads SGHRS; CDR2 reads YFSETQ. V was pared by 3 bases and J by 1 base, with 5 bases of the junction left unmatched. CDR3 amino acids: CASSSQTSGNTGELFF. CDR3 DNA sequence: TGCGCCAGCAGCTCCCAAACTAGCGGGAACACCGGGGAGCTGTTTTTT.

In its sample, this clonotype was seen a few times. V usage is TRBV4-1 and J usage is TRBJ2-1; 8 bases are shared with TRBD2. Germline CDR1 is MGHRA and CDR2 is YSYEKL. This CDR3 spans 16 amino acids. V shed 0 bases and J 8 bases; nucleotides not matched to a gene: 9. The CDR3 here is CASSQDIAGSLDEQFF. The CDR3 DNA sequence: TGCGCCAGCAGCCAAGATATAGCGGGGTCACTCGATGAGCAGTTCTTC.

The chain carries TRBV14 and TRBJ2-1; 11 bases are shared with TRBD2. Germline CDR1 and CDR2: SGHDN and FVKESK. The CDR3 is 16 amino acids. With 2 bases clipped from V and 9 bases from J, the junction kept 9 bases outside the gene matches. Written as DNA, the CDR3 is TGTGCCAGCAGCCAACGTACTAGCGGGAGTGTCGGTGAGCAGTTCTTC. Amino acids: CASSQRTSGSVGEQFF.

This clonotype was counted a few times. The rearrangement joins TRBV20-1 to TRBJ2-3; 12 bases are shared with TRBD1. The CDR3 covers 14 residues. Germline V gives CDR1 DFQATT, CDR2 SNEGSKA (reference sequence). The V gene end was trimmed by 6 bases and the J gene end by 5 bases; junction bases not matched to a gene: 6. The CDR3 spells CSAGTGGKVDTQYF. Written as DNA, the CDR3 is TGCAGTGCAGGGACAGGGGGCAAGGTAGATACGCAGTATTTT.

V is TRBV6-1 and J is TRBJ2-3; unclear D gene. This CDR3 is 16 amino acids long. V lost 6 bases, J lost 3 bases, and 19 bases lay in between. Germline V gene lookup returns CDR1 MNHNS and CDR2 SASEGT. This chain's CDR3 is CASSPVLPRKTDTQYF. CDR3 DNA sequence: TGTGCCAGCAGCCCGGTTTTACCACGCAAAACAGATACGCAGTATTTT.

This clonotype was recorded a few times. The rearrangement uses TRBV2 and TRBJ2-3; tentatively, D is TRBD1 or TRBD2 (5 bases each). Germline V gives CDR1 SNHLY, CDR2 FYNNEI. Trimming stripped 7 bases from V and 2 bases from J, with 16 bases between. This CDR3 has 15 residues. The CDR3 loop is CASMGVDTTTDTQYF. CDR3 DNA: TGTGCCAGCATGGGGGTCGACACGACCACAGATACGCAGTATTTT.

Many counts were recorded for this clonotype. The genes are TRBV6-6 and TRBJ2-1, with D possibly TRBD2 on 5 matching bases. Per the germline V gene, CDR1 is MNHNY and CDR2 is SVGAGI (reference sequence). The CDR3 has 13 amino acids. Trimming removed 6 bases at V and 6 bases at J, with 12 bases between. The CDR3 nucleotides are TGTGCCAGCAGCCTTAGCGCTGTCAATGAGCAGTTCTTC. This gives the protein CASSLSAVNEQFF.

The table lists this clonotype with a few counts. The chain couples TRBV29-1 to TRBJ2-1; 11 nucleotides agree with TRBD2. Germline CDR1 and CDR2: SQVTM and ANQGSEA. V shed 3 bases and J 4 bases; nucleotides not matched to a gene: 14. The CDR3 is 18 residues long. This CDR3 is CSVDGLESSGGAYNEQFF. The CDR3 DNA reads as TGCAGCGTTGATGGGCTGGAGAGTAGCGGGGGGGCGTACAATGAGCAGTTCTTC.

The V gene is TRBV27, the J gene TRBJ2-7; tentatively, D is TRBD2 (6 bases). This CDR3 region has 16 residues. In germline, CDR1 is MNHEY, CDR2 SMNVEV (reference sequence). The V and J ends lost 0 bases and 0 bases respectively, with 12 bases between them. As DNA, the CDR3 is TGTGCCAGCAGTTTATCAGGAGGGATGAGCTCCTACGAGCAGTACTTC. Protein: CASSLSGGMSSYEQYF.

In its sample, this clonotype was seen a few times. The genes are TRBV20-1 and TRBJ2-1; 9 bases align to TRBD2. The CDR3 covers 14 residues. Unmatched junction bases numbered 9, after V lost 5 bases and J lost 7 bases. CDR1 and CDR2 (germline): DFQATT, SNEGSKA (reference sequence). This CDR3 reads CSAVSGTSINEQFF. The CDR3 bases are TGCAGTGCTGTCTCCGGGACTAGCATAAATGAGCAGTTCTTC.

This clonotype was observed at least ten times. This chain links TRBV12-3 or TRBV12-4 with TRBJ2-7; 11 nucleotides line up with TRBD2. There are 15 residues in the CDR3. J was trimmed by 2 bases and V by 5 bases; bases with no gene match: 5. CDR3 in amino acids: CASSQGLADPYEQYF. The CDR3, as DNA: TGTGCCAGCAGTCAGGGACTAGCGGACCCCTACGAGCAGTACTTC.

This rearrangement joins TRBV10-3 to TRBJ2-7; TRBD2 agrees at 7 bases. The CDR3 has 15 residues. In germline, CDR1 is ENHRY, CDR2 SYGVKD. V was pared by 2 bases and J by 3 bases, with 7 bases of the junction left unmatched. The CDR3 nucleotides are TGTGCCATCAGTGAGCCGGCAGCGGGGCGCTACGAGCAGTACTTC. It codes for CAISEPAAGRYEQYF.

The table lists this clonotype with a few counts. This chain uses TRBV29-1 with TRBJ2-7; 8 nucleotides match TRBD1. The CDR3 spans 13 residues. Germline lookup yields CDR1 SQVTM and CDR2 ANQGSEA. After removal of 7 bases from V and 1 base from J, the junction contained 6 bases not matched to a gene. The CDR3 protein is CSAGQGGSYEQYF. CDR3 DNA: TGCAGCGCCGGACAGGGCGGTTCCTACGAGCAGTACTTC.

The V call is TRBV9, the J call TRBJ2-7; the D is unclear. Germline assignment: CDR1 SGDLS and CDR2 YYNGEE. The CDR3 loop spans 14 amino acids. Trimming removed 3 bases at V and 0 bases at J, with 10 bases between. This chain's CDR3 is CASSADVSSYEQYF. In DNA form, the CDR3 reads TGTGCCAGCAGCGCGGACGTTAGCTCCTACGAGCAGTACTTC.

This clonotype was detected a few times. This sequence joins TRBV4-1 and TRBJ2-7; 8 bases match TRBD1. Germline-derived CDR1 and CDR2 are MGHRA and YSYEKL. V lost 1 base and J lost 2; bases outside the gene matches: 7. The CDR3 consists of 16 residues. The CDR3 sequence is CASSQVTGVPTYEQYF. The DNA for the CDR3 is TGCGCCAGCAGCCAAGTGACAGGGGTTCCCACCTACGAGCAGTACTTC.

The CDR3 DNA follows: TGTGCCAGCAGCCCCCGAGTAGCATCTAGCACAGATACGCAGTATTTT. Translating gives CASSPRVASSTDTQYF. J is TRBJ2-3 and V is TRBV7-2; D is undetermined. V was trimmed by 5 bases and J by 0 bases, leaving 15 bases between them. The germline gives CDR1 SGHTA, CDR2 FQGNSA. The CDR3 consists of 16 residues. The variable domain in full, completed from reference TRBV7-2 and TRBJ2-3, reads GAGVSQSPSNKVTEKGKDVELRCDPISGHTALYWYRQSLGQGLEFLIYFQGNSAPDKSGLPSDRFSAERTGGSVSTLTIQRTQQEDSAVYLCASSPRVASSTDTQYFGPGTRLTVL.

This clonotype turned up a few times. J is TRBJ1-5 and V is TRBV6-5, with 7 bases fitting TRBD1. Germline trimming cut 2 bases from V and 6 bases from J; bases unmatched to any gene: 10. The CDR3 has 16 residues. Per the germline V gene, CDR1 is MNHEY and CDR2 is SVGAGI. CDR3 bases: TGTGCCAGCAGTTACCCCGGGACAGCGGGTGTTCAGCCCCAGCATTTT. This gives the protein CASSYPGTAGVQPQHF.

CDR3 sequence reads: CASSDPPGQKNLGTEAFF. The CDR3 DNA is TGTGCCAGCAGTGACCCACCGGGACAGAAAAATTTGGGGACTGAAGCTTTCTTT. The rearrangement joins TRBV25-1 to TRBJ1-1; 7 positions agree with TRBD1. The ends lost 3 bases at V and 5 bases at J; junction bases unmatched: 18. The CDR3 runs 18 residues. Germline CDR1 reads MGHDK; CDR2 reads SYGVNS.

The chain recombines TRBV12-5 with TRBJ1-4; D not resolved. Germline loops: CDR1 LGHNT, CDR2 FRNRAP. This CDR3 comprises 16 residues. V lost 5 bases and J 8 bases, leaving 21 bases between the germline ends. The CDR3 sequence is CASGDPVGAVHEKLFF. As DNA, the CDR3 is TGTGCTAGTGGTGACCCGGTAGGCGCAGTTCACGAAAAACTGTTTTTT.

Only a few counts were recorded for this clonotype. This CDR3 is CASSLMGGDYDTQYF. CDR3 nucleotides: TGTGCCAGCAGTTTAATGGGCGGAGACTATGATACGCAGTATTTT. J is TRBJ2-3 and V is TRBV27; tentative D call: TRBD2 (5 bases). Germline values: CDR1 MNHEY, CDR2 SMNVEV (reference sequence). Trimming cost V 2 bases and J 6 bases, with 15 bases left between them. CDR3 length equals 15 residues.

This clonotype has a handful of counts. The chain is built from TRBV11-3 and TRBJ1-6; D ambiguous. V lost 5 bases to trimming and J lost 7 bases, with 12 bases between them. This CDR3 spans 14 amino acids. Germline V gene data show CDR1 as SGHNT and CDR2 as YENEEA. The CDR3, as DNA: TGTGCCAGCAGCCCTCGGGGTGACAATTCACCCCTCCACTTT. Translation: CASSPRGDNSPLHF.